These 31 T cell receptor beta chains share one sample of origin, sequenced in a study of T-cell reconstitution after alpha-beta-depleted transplantation in children. Unique molecular identifiers featured in how the TCRbeta library was prepared. A single record per CDR3 protein comes from TCRdb applying MiXCR to the PCR reads. The table shows 200,000 to 300,000 distinct CDR3 sequences, with roughly 7.7% occurring only once. The source material was PBMCs, mostly from graft donor cells, sampled 180 days after TCRalphabeta/CD19-depleted stem cell transplant. The origin of the receptors is a male patient younger than 18 who had a stem cell transplant for acute lymphoblastic leukemia, so the T cells may come from the graft donor.

The CDR3 region has the DNA TGTGCCAGGGGCGCCGGGTGGACAGCCTCGAACACCGGGGAGCTGTTTTTT. It yields the protein CARGAGWTASNTGELFF. The V and J genes are TRBV5-6 and TRBJ2-2; possible D gene TRBD1, 6 bases. V was trimmed by 8 bases and J by 0 bases, leaving 20 bases between them. Germline values: CDR1 SGHDT, CDR2 YYEEEE. CDR3 length equals 17 residues.

This clonotype was seen many times. The genes are TRBV12-3 or TRBV12-4 and TRBJ2-5; TRBD1 agrees at 9 bases. Germline trimming cut 5 bases from V and 4 bases from J; bases unmatched to any gene: 5. CDR3 length: 14 amino acids. CDR3 residues: CASSPTGGRETQYF. The CDR3 nucleotides are TGTGCCAGCAGTCCGACAGGGGGGAGAGAGACCCAGTACTTC.

This clonotype was detected only a few times. This sequence joins TRBV29-1 and TRBJ2-2; 7 nucleotides match TRBD1. The germline gives CDR1 SQVTM, CDR2 ANQGSEA. The CDR3 loop spans 13 amino acids. The ends lost 7 bases at V and 1 base at J; junction bases unmatched: 3. The CDR3 protein is CSADRENTGELFF. The CDR3 DNA is TGCAGCGCTGACAGGGAGAACACCGGGGAGCTGTTTTTT.

This clonotype showed up many times. This chain joins TRBV7-9 and TRBJ2-2, with D uncertain. Germline CDR1 is SEHNR and CDR2 is FQNEAQ (reference sequence). V was shortened by 3 bases and J by 1 base, with 6 bases between the two germline ends. This CDR3 is 14 amino acids long. The CDR3 DNA sequence: TGTGCCAGCAGCTTTACACAGAACACCGGGGAGCTGTTTTTT. Protein product: CASSFTQNTGELFF.

The chain has TRBV12-3 or TRBV12-4 and TRBJ2-3; D possibly corresponds to TRBD1 (5 bases). Trimming took 2 bases from V and 1 from J, leaving 10 bases between them. The CDR3 extends over 15 amino acids. This CDR3 reads CASSLLQGGTDTQYF. The CDR3 DNA is TGTGCCAGCAGTTTACTGCAGGGCGGCACAGATACGCAGTATTTT.

This clonotype appeared many times. The chain recombines TRBV20-1 with TRBJ2-7, with TRBD2 matching over 10 bases. After removal of 0 bases from V and 4 bases from J, the junction contained 3 bases not matched to a gene. This CDR3 region has 14 residues. The germline CDR1 and CDR2 sequences are DFQATT and SNEGSKA (reference sequence). The CDR3 nucleotides read TGCAGTGCTAGAGATCTAGCGGGGGTTTACGAGCAGTACTTC. It specifies CSARDLAGVYEQYF.

As for this clonotype: This may be a read error, as it is one base from a much larger clone. The V gene is TRBV9, the J gene TRBJ2-5; possibly TRBD2 for D (5 bases). The CDR3 is made up of 13 amino acids. The V gene's germline CDR1 is SGDLS and CDR2 YYNGEE. CDR3 loop: CASSYQPWETLYF. CDR3 DNA sequence: TGTGCCAGCAGCTATCAGCCATGGGAGACCCTGTACTTC.

This clonotype was seen more than once but under ten times. The chain links TRBV23-1 to TRBJ1-5; D remains unclear. TRBV23-1 is flagged as an ORF with uncertain function. This CDR3 is 16 amino acids long. Trimming removed 0 bases from V and 0 bases from J, with 9 bases in between. The CDR3 loop reads CASSQSLGNSNQPQHF. As DNA, the CDR3 is TGCGCCAGCAGTCAATCGTTGGGAAATAGCAATCAGCCCCAGCATTTT.

This clonotype was counted at least ten times. V gene TRBV5-5 combines with J gene TRBJ1-5, with D hard to call. Germline V gene sequence: CDR1 SGHKS, CDR2 YYEKEE (reference sequence). V shed 0 bases and J shed 9 bases, with 16 bases lying between them. The CDR3 is made up of 15 amino acids. CDR3 amino acids: CASSLALGGPPPQHF. The CDR3 region has the DNA TGTGCCAGCAGCTTGGCACTGGGCGGACCTCCGCCCCAGCATTTT.

This clonotype was counted many times. J is TRBJ1-1 and V is TRBV9; no definite D call. Trimming took off 4 bases at V and 0 bases at J, with 22 bases between the two ends. CDR3 length equals 18 residues. Germline values: CDR1 SGDLS, CDR2 YYNGEE. The CDR3 bases are TGTGCCAGCAGCCCCAATGGAAGAGATTTTGGGATGAACACTGAAGCTTTCTTT. As protein: CASSPNGRDFGMNTEAFF.

This clonotype is a singleton in its sample. A single base separates this from a much larger clone, so it may be a read error. The J gene is TRBJ1-2, the V gene TRBV7-2; TRBD1 is a possible D gene (5 bases). This CDR3 has 16 residues. Germline CDR1 SGHTA, CDR2 FQGNSA. CDR3 sequence (DNA): TGTGCCAACAGCTTAGTATGGGGGAGTCCCTGGGATGGCTACACCTTC. It encodes CANSLVWGSPWDGYTF.

This clonotype was observed at least ten times. The genes are TRBV4-3 and TRBJ2-1; 8 positions agree with TRBD2. Trimming took 3 bases from V and 5 from J; bases not matched to a gene: 9. This CDR3 contains 16 residues. Germline CDR1 LGHNA, CDR2 YSLEER. In DNA, the CDR3 is TGCGCCAGCAGCCACCAAGCGGGGGTCGGCGACAATGAGCAGTTCTTC. Protein: CASSHQAGVGDNEQFF.

This clonotype was observed at least ten times. This sequence joins TRBV6-1 and TRBJ1-1; D is possibly TRBD1 (6 bases). There are 13 residues in the CDR3. Germline CDR1 MNHNS, CDR2 SASEGT. The V and J ends lost 5 bases and 6 bases respectively, with 13 bases between them. Here the CDR3 DNA reads TGTGCCAGCAGTCTGACAGGTCAGTCTGAAGCTTTCTTT. It translates to CASSLTGQSEAFF.

Many counts were recorded for this clonotype. The V and J genes are TRBV7-2 and TRBJ2-1, with 10 bases aligning to TRBD2. V gave up 5 bases and J gave up 8 bases; unmatched junction bases: 12. The CDR3 consists of 16 residues. Germline V gene sequence: CDR1 SGHTA, CDR2 FQGNSA. The CDR3 DNA is TGTGCCAGCAGCAGCAGACTAGCGGGCCTGGCCGATGAGCAGTTCTTC. Translating gives CASSSRLAGLADEQFF.

Many counts were recorded for this clonotype. The chain carries TRBV27 and TRBJ1-5; D not resolved. V was trimmed by 3 bases and J by 1 base, leaving 7 bases between them. This CDR3 is 14 amino acids long. Germline CDR1 and CDR2: MNHEY and SMNVEV (reference sequence). The CDR3 DNA reads TGTGCCAGCAGTTTCCTCGCAAGCAATCAGCCCCAGCATTTT. It specifies CASSFLASNQPQHF.

This clonotype has at least ten counts. An end of the junction differs from the germline gene, which may be a read error. This sequence joins TRBV7-2 and TRBJ2-5; weak D call: TRBD2 (5 bases). Germline CDR1 and CDR2: SGHTA and FQGNSA. The CDR3 covers 12 residues. The CDR3 spells CASTLGRETQYF. CDR3 coding DNA: TGTGCCAGCACCTTAGGGAGAGAGACCCAGTACTTC. Filled out from reference TRBV7-2 and TRBJ2-5, the complete variable domain reads GAGVSQSPSNKVTEKGKDVELRCDPISGHTALYWYRQSLGQGLEFLIYFQGNSAPDKSGLPSDRFSAERTGGSVSTLTIQRTQQEDSAVYLCASTLGRETQYFGPGTRLLVL.

At least ten counts were recorded for this clonotype. The rearrangement links TRBV11-2 to TRBJ2-1; unclear D gene. Looked up from germline, CDR1 is SGHAT and CDR2 is FQNNGV. The CDR3 consists of 16 residues. The V and J ends lost 1 base and 4 bases respectively, with 14 bases between them. CDR3 sequence: CASSLVARPVYNEQFF. CDR3 nucleotides: TGTGCCAGCAGCTTAGTCGCGCGGCCTGTTTACAATGAGCAGTTCTTC.

This clonotype was seen ten or more times. The chain employs TRBV6-1 and TRBJ1-2; TRBD1 is a possible D gene (5 bases). V dropped 3 bases and J dropped 5 bases, with 22 bases sitting between them. The CDR3 contains 17 residues. Germline CDR1 and CDR2: MNHNS and SASEGT. The CDR3 protein is CASSDSTLQVFYYGYTF. The CDR3, as DNA: TGTGCCAGCAGTGATTCCACCTTACAGGTGTTCTATTATGGCTACACCTTC.

This clonotype appeared many times. The rearrangement joins TRBV20-1 to TRBJ1-2; unclear D gene. CDR1 and CDR2 (germline): DFQATT, SNEGSKA (reference sequence). Trimming shortened V by 1 base and J by 3 bases, and 15 bases separated the two germline ends. This CDR3 region has 15 residues. For the CDR3, the DNA is TGCAGTGCTAGAGCCCCTGAGGGATTGTACTATGGCTACACCTTC. It encodes CSARAPEGLYYGYTF.

This clonotype was picked up many times. V is TRBV7-8 and J is TRBJ2-3; 7 bases align to TRBD2. The CDR3 contains 16 residues. Unmatched junction bases numbered 6, after V lost 0 bases and J lost 3 bases. CDR1 SGHVS and CDR2 FQNEAQ come from the germline V gene. This CDR3 reads CASSLAWLAVTDTQYF. The CDR3 region has the DNA TGTGCCAGCAGCTTAGCGTGGCTAGCGGTGACAGATACGCAGTATTTT.

This clonotype was recorded many times. V gene TRBV7-3 combines with J gene TRBJ1-1; D is ambiguous. CDR1 and CDR2 (germline): SGHTA, FQGTGA. The CDR3 runs 14 residues. Trimming left V 2 bases short and J 1 base short, with 8 bases between. The CDR3 sequence: CASSLGMGNTEAFF. The CDR3 DNA sequence: TGTGCCAGCAGCTTAGGGATGGGGAACACTGAAGCTTTCTTT.

There are many counts of this clonotype. The CDR3: CASSPLRSEGELFF. As DNA, the CDR3 is TGTGCCAGCTCACCACTGAGGTCCGAAGGGGAGCTGTTTTTT. This sequence joins TRBV18 and TRBJ2-2, with D unresolved. The V gene's germline CDR1 is KGHSH and CDR2 LQKENI. This CDR3 has 14 residues. Trimming removed 1 base from V and 8 bases from J, with 11 bases in between.

This clonotype was detected ten times or more. The chain joins TRBV12-3 or TRBV12-4 to TRBJ1-5; D call uncertain. This CDR3 contains 12 residues. The V end lost 9 bases, the J end lost 0 bases, and 6 bases lay between the germline ends. CDR3: CARWGSNQPQHF. DNA for the CDR3: TGTGCCAGATGGGGTAGCAATCAGCCCCAGCATTTT.

A word on this clonotype: Because the CDR3 is missing its conserved closing phenylalanine or tryptophan, this is likely a read error. The CDR3 DNA follows: TGTGCCATCAGTTCAAACTCCGGGCTAGCTAACTATGGCTACACCATC. It specifies CAISSNSGLANYGYTI. The chain uses TRBV10-3 and TRBJ1-2; D not certain. Germline assignment: CDR1 ENHRY and CDR2 SYGVKD. The V end lost 5 bases, the J end lost 0 bases, and 16 bases lay between the germline ends. The length of the CDR3 is 16 residues.

This clonotype has ten or more counts. The V gene is TRBV7-8, the J gene TRBJ1-5; D is possibly TRBD1 (5 bases). The CDR3 totals 16 residues. The germline gives CDR1 SGHVS, CDR2 FQNEAQ. Trimming left V 1 base short and J 3 bases short, with 13 bases between. The CDR3 sequence: CASSLVWGGDNQPQHF. The CDR3 DNA sequence: TGTGCCAGCAGCTTAGTTTGGGGCGGAGACAATCAGCCCCAGCATTTT.

Ten or more counts support this clonotype. The chain carries TRBV9 and TRBJ1-5, with 7 positions matching TRBD1. Germline CDR1 reads SGDLS; CDR2 reads YYNGEE. V lost 4 bases, J lost 6 bases, and 10 bases stayed unmatched. The CDR3 consists of 15 residues. Here the CDR3 DNA reads TGTGCCAGCAGCTCACTGGGGACAGCAGGTCAGCCCCAGCATTTT. Translating gives CASSSLGTAGQPQHF.

Many counts were recorded for this clonotype. The chain couples TRBV20-1 to TRBJ2-5; tentatively, D is TRBD2 (6 bases). CDR3 length equals 13 residues. Germline V gene lookup returns CDR1 DFQATT and CDR2 SNEGSKA (reference sequence). The V and J ends lost 5 bases and 2 bases respectively, with 12 bases between them. CDR3 nucleotides: TGCAGTGCTCGAGGCGGGAATCAAGAGACCCAGTACTTC. The encoded protein is CSARGGNQETQYF.

This clonotype was recorded at least ten times. CDR3 DNA sequence: TGTGCCAGCAGCTCCGAGAACACTGAAGCTTTCTTT. This sequence encodes CASSSENTEAFF. J is TRBJ1-1 and V is TRBV7-9; no definite D call. This CDR3 contains 12 residues. The V gene's germline CDR1 is SEHNR and CDR2 FQNEAQ (reference sequence). With 4 bases removed from V and 1 base from J, the gap between germline ends came to 4 bases.

There are many counts of this clonotype. V gene TRBV20-1 combines with J gene TRBJ1-1, with D uncertain. V dropped 4 bases and J dropped 1 base, with 7 bases sitting between them. This CDR3 comprises 12 residues. The germline V gene encodes CDR1 DFQATT and CDR2 SNEGSKA (reference sequence). The DNA of the CDR3 is TGCAGTGCTAAGGGCGGGAACACTGAAGCTTTCTTT. Its translation is CSAKGGNTEAFF.

This clonotype was observed many times. The chain links TRBV12-3 or TRBV12-4 to TRBJ1-1; D gene uncertain. The CDR3 has 14 amino acids. V gave up 2 bases and J gave up 10 bases, with 17 bases separating them. CDR3 sequence (DNA): TGTGCCAGCAGTTTAAGGGCCTCCCTAATCGGAGCTTTCTTT. It is translated as CASSLRASLIGAFF.

This clonotype was seen only a few times. The rearrangement joins TRBV29-1 to TRBJ2-4, with D tentatively TRBD2 (5 bases). The CDR3 is 17 amino acids. V lost 1 base to trimming and J lost 1 base, with 17 bases between them. CDR1 and CDR2 (germline): SQVTM, ANQGSEA. The CDR3 spells CSVEVLGLVAAKNIQYF. DNA of the CDR3: TGCAGCGTTGAAGTTCTTGGACTGGTCGCGGCCAAAAACATTCAGTACTTC.